The 30 T cell receptor beta chains below all came from one sample that was sequenced in a study of cytomegalovirus exposure and HLA in healthy donors. The primer mix had 60 Vbeta and 13 Jbeta primers. Measured with immunoSEQ multiplex PCR; TCRdb has only the in-frame clones, and not every one. Recorded for this sample: 40,000 or so clones. Sequencing input: PBMCs. Receptors originate from a woman aged 25-40 years in good health and CMV-seropositive.

The CDR3 nucleotides read TGTGCCAGCAGTGACAGGGGGGGACCCCTCCACTTT. Amino acid sequence: CASSDRGGPLHF. The genes are TRBV28 and TRBJ1-6; 9 nucleotides agree with TRBD1. The CDR3 runs 12 residues. Unmatched junction bases numbered 2, after V lost 5 bases and J lost 12 bases. The germline V gene has CDR1 MDHEN and CDR2 SYDVKM.

The V call is TRBV19, the J call TRBJ2-7, with D perhaps matching TRBD1 (6 bases). The CDR3 has 16 residues. CDR1 is LNHDA and CDR2 is SQIVND in the germline V gene (reference sequence). Trimming took off 1 base at V and 6 bases at J, with 19 bases between the two ends. The CDR3 nucleotides read TGTGCCAGTAGTATAGCTATCGACAGGCTGGGGATCGAGCAGTACTTC. This codes for CASSIAIDRLGIEQYF.

The chain is built from TRBV2 and TRBJ1-2; TRBD1 might be the D (5 bases). The CDR3 is 14 amino acids. V lost 3 bases and J lost 8, with 16 bases in between. Germline lookup yields CDR1 SNHLY and CDR2 FYNNEI. CDR3 residues: CASSDGGWRVGYTF. DNA for the CDR3: TGTGCCAGCAGTGATGGGGGGTGGCGTGTGGGCTACACCTTC.

The CDR3 here is CASSLTGRASNYGYTF. CDR3 nucleotide sequence: TGTGCCAGCAGTCTGACAGGCCGGGCGTCTAACTATGGCTACACCTTC. The genes are TRBV2 and TRBJ1-2; TRBD1 might be the D (6 bases). Germline V CDR1 and CDR2: SNHLY, FYNNEI. The CDR3 contains 16 residues. V shed 5 bases and J shed 0 bases, with 16 bases lying between them. The whole variable domain, filled in from reference TRBV2 and TRBJ1-2, reads EPEVTQTPSHQVTQMGQEVILRCVPISNHLYFYWYRQILGQKVEFLVSFYNNEISEKSEIFDDQFSVERPDGSNFTLKIRSTKLEDSAMYFCASSLTGRASNYGYTFGSGTRLTVV.

The V gene is TRBV11-3, the J gene TRBJ1-4; D is ambiguous. Germline CDR1 reads SGHNT; CDR2 reads YENEEA. The ends were cut back, 5 bases at V and 7 bases at J, with 14 bases in the middle. This CDR3 is 14 amino acids long. The CDR3 DNA sequence: TGTGCCAGCAGCCTCAGGATGGGAGCTGAAAAACTGTTTTTT. Translated: CASSLRMGAEKLFF.

The chain carries TRBV2 and TRBJ1-2; no clear D gene. The ends were cut back, 8 bases at V and 4 bases at J, with 14 bases in the middle. The germline V gene encodes CDR1 SNHLY and CDR2 FYNNEI. CDR3 length: 13 amino acids. CDR3 loop: CASCYTSVYGYTF. The CDR3 DNA is TGTGCCAGCTGTTATACCTCAGTCTATGGCTACACCTTC.

V and J are TRBV5-4 and TRBJ2-5; 9 nucleotides agree with TRBD1. Germline loops: CDR1 SGHNT, CDR2 YYREEE (reference sequence). The CDR3 runs to 15 residues. V shed 4 bases, J shed 4 bases, and the junction held 8 bases outside the gene matches. The CDR3 reads CASSLTTGGGETQYF. The CDR3 DNA reads TGTGCCAGCAGCCTGACTACAGGGGGCGGAGAGACCCAGTACTTC. Complete variable domain (other parts from reference TRBV5-4 and TRBJ2-5): ETGVTQSPTHLIKTRGQQVTLRCSSQSGHNTVSWYQQALGQGPQFIFQYYREEENGRGNFPPRFSGLQFPNYSSELNVNALELDDSALYLCASSLTTGGGETQYFGPGTRLLVL.

The chain employs TRBV6-5 and TRBJ2-5, with 8 bases that match TRBD2. The CDR3 has 14 residues. The germline CDR1 and CDR2 sequences are MNHEY and SVGAGI. V lost 6 bases, J lost 2 bases, and 5 bases stayed unmatched. The chain's CDR3 is CASSSGGRQETQYF. The CDR3 DNA reads TGTGCCAGCAGCAGCGGGGGAAGACAAGAGACCCAGTACTTC.

The V call is TRBV27, the J call TRBJ2-2; D remains ambiguous. This CDR3 spans 14 amino acids. CDR1 is MNHEY and CDR2 is SMNVEV in the germline V gene (reference sequence). The V and J ends lost 4 bases and 6 bases respectively, with 12 bases between them. The CDR3 sequence is CASSSRSRSGELFF. The DNA for the CDR3 is TGTGCCAGCAGTTCGCGGAGTCGGTCCGGGGAGCTGTTTTTT.

The chain links TRBV28 to TRBJ1-6; possibly TRBD1 for D (5 bases). CDR1 MDHEN and CDR2 SYDVKM come from the germline V gene. The V gene lost 7 bases and the J gene lost 1 base, with 14 bases spanning the gap. The CDR3 runs to 16 residues. The CDR3 sequence is CASNLDRQSYNSPLHF. The CDR3 DNA reads TGTGCCAGCAACCTTGACAGACAGTCCTATAATTCACCCCTCCACTTT.

The rearrangement links TRBV5-8 to TRBJ1-1; D unclear. Germline values: CDR1 SGHTS, CDR2 YDEGEE. This CDR3 is 14 amino acids long. The V end lost 2 bases, the J end lost 5 bases, and 13 bases lay between the germline ends. For the CDR3, the DNA is TGTGCCAGCAGCTTTTTGGGAGGAGAGACTGAAGCTTTCTTT. It specifies CASSFLGGETEAFF.

J is TRBJ2-7 and V is TRBV6-1; 8 positions match TRBD1. Germline assignment: CDR1 MNHNS and CDR2 SASEGT. V lost 3 bases to trimming and J lost 5 bases; unmatched junction nucleotides: 12. This CDR3 has 16 amino acids. CDR3 DNA sequence: TGTGCCAGCAGTGAGAGGGGGCAGGGGGCGTCGGACGAGCAGTACTTC. Translation gives CASSERGQGASDEQYF.

This rearrangement joins TRBV18 to TRBJ1-5; 11 bases are a match to TRBD1. Germline V lookup: CDR1 KGHSH, CDR2 LQKENI. The CDR3 totals 16 residues. The J segment lost 3 bases and the V segment lost 1 base, leaving 2 bases of the junction unmatched. The CDR3 coding sequence is TGTGCCAGCTCACCACGGACAGGGGGCCCCAATCAGCCCCAGCATTTT. This encodes CASSPRTGGPNQPQHF.

CDR3 in DNA: TGTGCCAGCAGCCTGTCTAGGGGGCCCGGAGGTAACACCATATATTTT. Translation: CASSLSRGPGGNTIYF. V and J are TRBV14 and TRBJ1-3; 7 nucleotides agree with TRBD1. V dropped 4 bases and J dropped 7; count of bases not matched to a gene: 13. The germline CDR1 and CDR2 sequences are SGHDN and FVKESK. The CDR3 is 16 residues long.

V gene TRBV7-9 combines with J gene TRBJ2-3; D ambiguous. There are 14 residues in the CDR3. The germline V gene encodes CDR1 SEHNR and CDR2 FQNEAQ (reference sequence). The V gene lost 1 base and the J gene lost 11 bases, with 16 bases spanning the gap. The CDR3 loop is CASSLGEVPYLQYF. The DNA of the CDR3 is TGTGCCAGCAGCTTAGGCGAGGTGCCTTATCTGCAGTATTTT.

The chain has TRBV2 and TRBJ1-1; no clear D. Trimming stripped 4 bases from V and 0 bases from J, with 9 bases between. The CDR3 totals 14 residues. In germline, CDR1 is SNHLY, CDR2 FYNNEI. CDR3 nucleotides: TGTGCCAGCAGTGCGTACGGGGTGAACACTGAAGCTTTCTTT. It encodes CASSAYGVNTEAFF.

CDR3 sequence reads: CASSLGPGYGYTF. Written as DNA, the CDR3 is TGTGCCAGCAGCTTAGGGCCGGGGTATGGCTACACCTTC. The V call is TRBV7-9, the J call TRBJ1-2; D unresolved. From germline, CDR1 is SEHNR and CDR2 FQNEAQ (reference sequence). Trimming took off 1 base at V and 5 bases at J, with 8 bases between the two ends. The CDR3 sequence is 13 residues long.

The chain has TRBV7-2 and TRBJ2-3; D call uncertain. In germline, CDR1 is SGHTA, CDR2 FQGNSA. This CDR3 is 13 amino acids long. Trimming left V 4 bases short and J 5 bases short, with 10 bases between. CDR3 protein: CASSSMTRDTQYF. Here the CDR3 DNA reads TGTGCCAGCAGCTCTATGACAAGAGATACGCAGTATTTT.

The chain has TRBV30 and TRBJ1-5; tentative D call: TRBD1 (6 bases). Germline-derived CDR1 and CDR2 are GTSNPN and SVGIG (reference sequence). This CDR3 has 13 amino acids. V was clipped by 0 bases and J by 11 bases, with 14 bases between them. Written as DNA, the CDR3 is TGTGCCTGGAGTGTTGGGGGCCAGGAGGCCCAGCATTTT. As protein: CAWSVGGQEAQHF.

The rearrangement joins TRBV11-2 to TRBJ2-4; weak D call: TRBD1 (6 bases). V lost 5 bases, J lost 4 bases, and 15 bases lay in between. Germline V gene lookup returns CDR1 SGHAT and CDR2 FQNNGV. The CDR3 is 15 amino acids. CDR3 sequence reads: CASSRQADNKNIQYF. The CDR3 DNA reads TGTGCCAGCAGCCGACAGGCGGATAATAAAAACATTCAGTACTTC.

V and J are TRBV28 and TRBJ1-2; the D is unclear. Germline CDR1 reads MDHEN; CDR2 reads SYDVKM. V lost 7 bases to trimming and J lost 0 bases, with 6 bases between them. There are 12 residues in the CDR3. The CDR3 loop reads CASTEANYGYTF. The CDR3 nucleotides read TGTGCCAGCACCGAGGCTAACTATGGCTACACCTTC.

This chain uses TRBV5-1 with TRBJ1-6; 10 nucleotides line up with TRBD1. Unmatched junction bases numbered 3, after V lost 4 bases and J lost 8 bases. CDR1 SGHRS and CDR2 YFSETQ come from the germline V gene. The CDR3 has 14 residues. The CDR3 coding sequence is TGCGCCAGCAGCCCGGACAGGGGGTATTCACCCCTCCACTTT. This gives the protein CASSPDRGYSPLHF.

The chain recombines TRBV28 with TRBJ2-3; 7 positions match TRBD2. This CDR3 has 20 residues. J lost 1 base, V lost 1 base, and 17 bases had no gene match. CDR1 and CDR2 (germline): MDHEN, SYDVKM. CDR3 sequence: CASSLFRRTRVREGTDTQYF. In nucleotides, the CDR3 is TGTGCCAGCAGTTTATTCCGGCGGACTAGAGTACGAGAGGGCACAGATACGCAGTATTTT. Using reference TRBV28 and TRBJ2-3 for the parts outside the CDR3, the full variable domain is DVKVTQSSRYLVKRTGEKVFLECVQDMDHENMFWYRQDPGLGLRLIYFSYDVKMKEKGDIPEGYSVSREKKERFSLILESASTNQTSMYLCASSLFRRTRVREGTDTQYFGPGTRLTVL.

With regard to this clone: One junction end disagrees with the germline gene, perhaps due to a read error. The chain is built from TRBV19 and TRBJ1-5; D possibly corresponds to TRBD1 (6 bases). CDR1 LNHDA and CDR2 SQIVND come from the germline V gene (reference sequence). This CDR3 is 13 amino acids long. CDR3 sequence: CASSIDRDTPRNF. The CDR3 DNA follows: TGTGCCAGTAGTATAGATCGGGACACTCCCCGAAATTTT.

The chain recombines TRBV19 with TRBJ2-7, with D possibly TRBD2 on 6 matching bases. The V gene's germline CDR1 is LNHDA and CDR2 SQIVND (reference sequence). There are 17 residues in the CDR3. V lost 6 bases and J 4 bases, leaving 25 bases between the germline ends. CDR3 bases: TGTGCCAGTAGCCGGGGGACTCCAGGGAGAGGGGTTTACGAGCAGTACTTC. Protein product: CASSRGTPGRGVYEQYF. Looking up the rest from reference TRBV19 and TRBJ2-7 gives the full variable domain: DGGITQSPKYLFRKEGQNVTLSCEQNLNHDAMYWYRQDPGQGLRLIYYSQIVNDFQKGDIAEGYSVSREKKESFPLTVTSAQKNPTAFYLCASSRGTPGRGVYEQYFGPGTRLTVT.

The chain employs TRBV4-1 and TRBJ2-3, with D unclear. V was pared by 2 bases and J by 2 bases, with 11 bases between. Germline CDR1 is MGHRA and CDR2 is YSYEKL. There are 15 residues in the CDR3. CDR3 loop: CASSQSYPTTDTQYF. For the CDR3, the DNA is TGCGCCAGCAGCCAATCCTACCCCACCACAGATACGCAGTATTTT.

V and J are TRBV5-1 and TRBJ1-3, with 7 positions matching TRBD1. V lost 3 bases, J lost 5 bases, and 2 bases stayed unmatched. This CDR3 spans 13 amino acids. Germline V gives CDR1 SGHRS, CDR2 YFSETQ. The CDR3 reads CASSSGQRNTIYF. CDR3 DNA sequence: TGCGCCAGCAGCTCGGGACAGAGAAACACCATATATTTT.

The chain employs TRBV5-4 and TRBJ1-4; D is unclear. Trimming removed 0 bases at V and 6 bases at J, with 9 bases between. The CDR3 consists of 14 residues. The germline V gene has CDR1 SGHNT and CDR2 YYREEE (reference sequence). The CDR3, as DNA: TGTGCCAGCAGCTTGGGGACTGCCCATGAAAAACTGTTTTTT. Translation: CASSLGTAHEKLFF.

The chain combines TRBV5-1 with TRBJ2-6; TRBD1 might be the D (6 bases). The CDR3 covers 17 residues. Germline-derived CDR1 and CDR2 are SGHRS and YFSETQ. V gave up 5 bases and J gave up 0 bases, with 15 bases separating them. CDR3 bases: TGCGCCAGCAGGAGGGACACAACAAGCTCTGGGGCCAACGTCCTGACTTTC. It encodes CASRRDTTSSGANVLTF.

This chain connects TRBV4-1 to TRBJ2-3, with TRBD2 matching over 10 bases. V trimming: 8 bases; J trimming: 1 base; junction bases outside the gene matches: 6. CDR1 MGHRA and CDR2 YSYEKL come from the germline V gene. This CDR3 is 15 amino acids long. CDR3 nucleotide sequence: TGCGCCAGCGGCCTAGCGGGGGCCCGCACAGATACGCAGTATTTT. As protein: CASGLAGARTDTQYF.